These 29 T cell receptor beta chains came from one sample sequenced in a study of cytomegalovirus exposure and HLA in healthy donors. The PCR had 60 Vbeta and 13 Jbeta primers. Assay: immunoSEQ multiplex PCR; the TCRdb copy retains only in-frame clones and omits some. The data contain over 100,000 clones, 55% to 75% of them singletons. The sample consisted of PBMCs. The receptors shown here come from a woman in her 70s in good health and CMV-seropositive.

The rearrangement joins TRBV5-6 to TRBJ1-1; TRBD1 agrees at 9 bases. CDR1 is SGHDT and CDR2 is YYEEEE in the germline V gene. The CDR3 spans 19 residues. V was clipped by 0 bases and J by 0 bases; unmatched bases: 12. The CDR3 bases are TGTGCCAGCAGCTTGGGGCCCGAAACAGGGGGCTATATGAACACTGAAGCTTTCTTT. Its translation: CASSLGPETGGYMNTEAFF. The full variable domain, its missing parts supplied by reference TRBV5-6 and TRBJ1-1, is DAGVTQSPTHLIKTRGQQVTLRCSPKSGHDTVSWYQQALGQGPQFIFQYYEEEERQRGNFPDRFSGHQFPNYSSELNVNALLLGDSALYLCASSLGPETGGYMNTEAFFGQGTRLTVV.

This clone was counted only a few times. This rearrangement joins TRBV7-8 to TRBJ2-1, with D perhaps TRBD2 (5 bases). V was cut by 5 bases and J by 8 bases, with 13 bases left in between. Per the germline V gene, CDR1 is SGHVS and CDR2 is FQNEAQ. The CDR3 is 13 amino acids. The CDR3 DNA reads as TGTGCCAGCAGCATCCTTAGCGTCTATGAGCAGTTCTTC. Amino acid sequence: CASSILSVYEQFF.

This clone appeared a few times. The V call is TRBV5-4, the J call TRBJ2-7, with D perhaps matching TRBD1 (6 bases). The CDR3 is 13 residues long. Germline CDR1 and CDR2: SGHNT and YYREEE (reference sequence). Trimming removed 4 bases at V and 5 bases at J, with 13 bases between. The CDR3 sequence is CASSQQGMDEQYF. The CDR3 DNA reads as TGTGCCAGCAGCCAACAGGGTATGGACGAGCAGTACTTC.

The chain recombines TRBV5-1 with TRBJ1-1; 8 bases match TRBD1. The CDR3 is made up of 14 amino acids. The ends lost 7 bases at V and 4 bases at J; junction bases unmatched: 9. Per the germline V gene, CDR1 is SGHRS and CDR2 is YFSETQ. In DNA form, the CDR3 reads TGCGCCAGCGGACCGGGACAGGACGGCACTGAAGCTTTCTTT. This gives the protein CASGPGQDGTEAFF.

The rearrangement uses TRBV6-5 and TRBJ2-5, with 9 bases that match TRBD2. J was trimmed by 5 bases and V by 8 bases; bases with no gene match: 9. Germline V lookup: CDR1 MNHEY, CDR2 SVGAGI. This CDR3 is 14 amino acids long. In DNA form, the CDR3 reads TGTGCCAGCGGTAGGGGCGGGGGGGCCGAGACCCAGTACTTC. Amino acids: CASGRGGGAETQYF.

The gene calls are TRBV4-1 and TRBJ2-3; possibly TRBD2 for D (5 bases). Trimming removed 2 bases at V and 3 bases at J, with 15 bases between. CDR1 and CDR2 (germline): MGHRA, YSYEKL. This CDR3 comprises 16 residues. CDR3 loop: CASSQLPGFTTDTQYF. The CDR3 bases are TGCGCCAGCAGCCAACTTCCGGGGTTTACAACAGATACGCAGTATTTT.

In nucleotides, the CDR3 is TGTGCCACCAGCCCGGACAGGGAGGTTACAAGGGGTGAGCAGTTCTTC. Translating gives CATSPDREVTRGEQFF. The chain employs TRBV15 and TRBJ2-1; 8 nucleotides agree with TRBD1. Germline-derived CDR1 and CDR2 are LNHNV and YYDKDF (reference sequence). The V gene end was trimmed by 5 bases and the J gene end by 9 bases; junction bases not matched to a gene: 15. The CDR3 has 16 residues.

The CDR3, as DNA: TGCGCCAGCAGCCAAGACGGAGGGGGCTCCTATAGCAATCAGCCCCAGCATTTT. This encodes CASSQDGGGSYSNQPQHF. This chain connects TRBV4-1 to TRBJ1-5; 7 bases align to TRBD1. The germline V gene encodes CDR1 MGHRA and CDR2 YSYEKL. With 0 bases clipped from V and 0 bases from J, the junction kept 8 bases outside the gene matches. CDR3 size: 18 residues.

This chain's CDR3 is CSGQGGNTEAFF. The CDR3 DNA reads as TGCAGCGGCCAAGGGGGGAACACTGAAGCTTTCTTT. The J gene is TRBJ1-1, the V gene TRBV29-1, with D possibly being TRBD1 (6 bases). Trimming stripped 7 bases from V and 1 base from J, with 10 bases between. CDR3 length: 12 amino acids. CDR1 and CDR2 from the germline V gene are SQVTM and ANQGSEA.

The chain uses TRBV19 and TRBJ1-5; a weak D match, TRBD1 (5 bases). The germline V gene has CDR1 LNHDA and CDR2 SQIVND (reference sequence). The CDR3 totals 16 residues. The ends were cut back, 7 bases at V and 0 bases at J, with 16 bases in the middle. CDR3 DNA sequence: TGTGCCAGTACCCTGGGGGGGTCATATAGCAATCAGCCCCAGCATTTT. This translates into CASTLGGSYSNQPQHF.

This chain links TRBV6-1 with TRBJ1-1; weak D call: TRBD1 (5 bases). Germline CDR1 is MNHNS and CDR2 is SASEGT. This CDR3 contains 15 residues. The V gene lost 5 bases and the J gene lost 1 base, with 14 bases spanning the gap. In nucleotides, the CDR3 is TGTGCCAGCAGTCCGGAGTGGGGCTCGAACACTGAAGCTTTCTTT. Encoded protein: CASSPEWGSNTEAFF.

The J gene is TRBJ2-7, the V gene TRBV6-1; D perhaps matches TRBD1 (5 bases). The length of the CDR3 is 17 residues. Germline CDR1 and CDR2: MNHNS and SASEGT. Trimming stripped 1 base from V and 3 bases from J, with 19 bases between. The DNA of the CDR3 is TGTGCCAGCAGTGAAGGGCCCGTGTGGGGCCCCAACTACGAGCAGTACTTC. Translating gives CASSEGPVWGPNYEQYF.

The chain employs TRBV6-5 and TRBJ2-5; 8 nucleotides align to TRBD2. After removal of 7 bases from V and 5 bases from J, the junction contained 6 bases not matched to a gene. The CDR3 runs 13 residues. Germline loops: CDR1 MNHEY, CDR2 SVGAGI. In nucleotides, the CDR3 is TGTGCCAGCAATCTTGCGGGGGGTGAGACCCAGTACTTC. Protein sequence: CASNLAGGETQYF.

The genes are TRBV5-1 and TRBJ2-7, with TRBD2 matching 14 bases. Germline V gene sequence: CDR1 SGHRS, CDR2 YFSETQ. V lost 3 bases, J lost 2 bases, and 1 base stayed unmatched. The CDR3 sequence is 15 residues long. CDR3 bases: TGCGCCAGCAGCTGGACTAGCGGGGGGACCTACGAGCAGTACTTC. Its protein is CASSWTSGGTYEQYF.

The chain links TRBV19 to TRBJ2-1, with 13 nucleotides matching TRBD2. The CDR3 spans 16 residues. CDR1 and CDR2 from the germline V gene are LNHDA and SQIVND (reference sequence). Germline trimming cut 2 bases from V and 8 bases from J; bases unmatched to any gene: 6. The CDR3 here is CASSITGTSGNDEQFF. The DNA of the CDR3 is TGTGCCAGTAGTATAACCGGGACTAGCGGGAACGATGAGCAGTTCTTC.

The chain uses TRBV7-8 and TRBJ1-1; tentatively, D is TRBD1 (5 bases). V dropped 1 base and J dropped 0 bases, with 15 bases sitting between them. The length of the CDR3 is 17 residues. Germline V lookup: CDR1 SGHVS, CDR2 FQNEAQ. Here the CDR3 reads CASSLVGGAAMNTEAFF. In DNA, the CDR3 is TGTGCCAGCAGCTTAGTCGGGGGAGCGGCTATGAACACTGAAGCTTTCTTT.

V usage is TRBV6-1 and J usage is TRBJ1-1; a possible D gene is TRBD1 (5 bases). The CDR3 is 14 amino acids. CDR1 is MNHNS and CDR2 is SASEGT in the germline V gene. With 2 bases removed from V and 5 bases from J, the gap between germline ends came to 12 bases. CDR3 amino acids: CASSEQGLLTEAFF. CDR3 nucleotides: TGTGCCAGCAGTGAACAGGGTCTATTGACTGAAGCTTTCTTT.

V gene TRBV5-1 combines with J gene TRBJ2-3; TRBD1 might be the D (5 bases). The CDR3 is 15 amino acids. Germline assignment: CDR1 SGHRS and CDR2 YFSETQ. V lost 2 bases, J lost 0 bases, and 10 bases lay in between. CDR3 in DNA: TGCGCCAGCAGCTTCGACAGTACAAGCACAGATACGCAGTATTTT. It codes for CASSFDSTSTDTQYF.

In nucleotides, the CDR3 is TGTGCCATCCAAACAGGGGGCGGGACTGAAGCTTTCTTT. Translation: CAIQTGGGTEAFF. This chain joins TRBV10-3 and TRBJ1-1; TRBD1 agrees at 9 bases. Germline V gene data show CDR1 as ENHRY and CDR2 as SYGVKD. V lost 8 bases to trimming and J lost 5 bases; unmatched junction nucleotides: 6. There are 13 residues in the CDR3.

This chain uses TRBV6-5 with TRBJ2-5; maybe TRBD2 (7 bases). The CDR3 consists of 16 residues. CDR1 and CDR2 (germline): MNHEY, SVGAGI. V was clipped by 0 bases and J by 4 bases, with 15 bases between them. The CDR3 sequence is CASSYSRPGGAETQYF. The CDR3 bases are TGTGCCAGCAGTTACTCGAGGCCGGGGGGCGCAGAGACCCAGTACTTC.

This clone appeared a single time. The chain has TRBV7-9 and TRBJ1-1, with TRBD1 as a possible D gene (5 bases). From germline, CDR1 is SEHNR and CDR2 FQNEAQ (reference sequence). Trimming left V 1 base short and J 4 bases short, with 10 bases between. This CDR3 region has 14 residues. The chain's CDR3 is CASSLDGAATEAFF. The CDR3 nucleotides are TGTGCCAGCAGCTTAGATGGGGCCGCCACTGAAGCTTTCTTT.

Many counts were recorded for this clone. The rearrangement links TRBV7-9 to TRBJ1-1, with a tentative D call TRBD1 (6 bases). This CDR3 region has 11 residues. The V gene's germline CDR1 is SEHNR and CDR2 FQNEAQ (reference sequence). V gave up 5 bases and J gave up 6 bases, with 7 bases separating them. The CDR3 bases are TGTGCCAGCAGCCCAGGGGCTGAAGCTTTCTTT. The encoded protein is CASSPGAEAFF.

The CDR3 DNA sequence: TGTGCCAGTAGTAGTCAGGGACTGATCGATGAGCAGTTCTTC. It encodes CASSSQGLIDEQFF. This chain uses TRBV19 with TRBJ2-1, with D perhaps matching TRBD2 (6 bases). The CDR3 length is 14 residues. The germline gives CDR1 LNHDA, CDR2 SQIVND (reference sequence). V lost 4 bases and J 8 bases, leaving 15 bases between the germline ends.

The chain is built from TRBV19 and TRBJ1-1, with D uncertain. V was clipped by 8 bases and J by 4 bases, with 20 bases between them. CDR1 and CDR2 from the germline V gene are LNHDA and SQIVND (reference sequence). The CDR3 sequence is 15 residues long. CDR3 sequence reads: CASSLRDITPTEAFF. DNA of the CDR3: TGTGCCAGTTCGCTAAGAGATATAACCCCCACTGAAGCTTTCTTT.

The chain has TRBV7-2 and TRBJ1-2, with TRBD1 matching 8 bases. This CDR3 has 16 residues. Germline assignment: CDR1 SGHTA and CDR2 FQGNSA. V dropped 3 bases and J dropped 6; count of bases not matched to a gene: 12. For the CDR3, the DNA is TGTGCCAGCAGCTTTACCCTCCAGGGGGCGCCTGATGGCTACACCTTC. Protein sequence: CASSFTLQGAPDGYTF.

Of note for this clone: This CDR3 is also generated by other DNA sequences in the sample. The rearrangement links TRBV5-6 to TRBJ1-1, with TRBD1 identical over 7 bases. The CDR3 contains 14 residues. V dropped 4 bases and J dropped 0; count of bases not matched to a gene: 3. From germline, CDR1 is SGHDT and CDR2 YYEEEE. The CDR3 DNA reads TGTGCCAGCAGCCCAGGGACAGTGAACACTGAAGCTTTCTTT. Translation gives CASSPGTVNTEAFF.

Turning to this clone: The sample contains more than one DNA sequence encoding this CDR3. The chain couples TRBV13 to TRBJ1-2; D is undetermined. The length of the CDR3 is 13 residues. In germline, CDR1 is PRHDT, CDR2 FYEKMQ (reference sequence). Trimming left V 4 bases short and J 2 bases short, with 8 bases between. CDR3: CASSSGRNYGYTF. In DNA form, the CDR3 reads TGTGCCAGCAGCTCGGGGAGGAACTATGGCTACACCTTC.

The rearrangement joins TRBV6-1 to TRBJ2-7, with TRBD2 matching 14 bases. The CDR3 is 15 amino acids. Per germline, CDR1 MNHNS and CDR2 SASEGT. The V and J ends lost 7 bases and 7 bases, in that order; junction bases with no gene match: 9. The DNA of the CDR3 is TGTGCCAGCATATCCGGGACTAGCGGGGGCCAAGAGCAGTACTTC. As protein: CASISGTSGGQEQYF.

The chain employs TRBV12-5 and TRBJ2-3, with TRBD1 as a possible D gene (6 bases). V was trimmed by 1 base and J by 1 base, leaving 6 bases between them. This CDR3 region has 14 residues. Germline V gene sequence: CDR1 LGHNT, CDR2 FRNRAP. The CDR3 DNA reads as TGTGCTAGTGGTTTGGGGACAGGCACAGATACGCAGTATTTT. Protein sequence: CASGLGTGTDTQYF.